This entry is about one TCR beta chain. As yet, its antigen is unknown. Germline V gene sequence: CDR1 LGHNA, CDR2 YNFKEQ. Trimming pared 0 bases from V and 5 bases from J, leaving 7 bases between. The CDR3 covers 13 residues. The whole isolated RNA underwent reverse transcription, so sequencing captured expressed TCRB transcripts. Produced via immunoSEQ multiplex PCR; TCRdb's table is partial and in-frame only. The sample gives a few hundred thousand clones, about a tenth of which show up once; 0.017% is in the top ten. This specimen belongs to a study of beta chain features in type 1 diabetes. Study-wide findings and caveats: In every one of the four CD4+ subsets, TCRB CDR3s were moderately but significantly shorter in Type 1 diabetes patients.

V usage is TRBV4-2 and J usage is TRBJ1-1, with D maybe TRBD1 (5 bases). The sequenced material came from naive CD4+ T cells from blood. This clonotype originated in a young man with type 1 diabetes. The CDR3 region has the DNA TGTGCCAGCAGCCAAGAAGGGGAAACTGAAGCTTTCTTT. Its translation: CASSQEGETEAFF.